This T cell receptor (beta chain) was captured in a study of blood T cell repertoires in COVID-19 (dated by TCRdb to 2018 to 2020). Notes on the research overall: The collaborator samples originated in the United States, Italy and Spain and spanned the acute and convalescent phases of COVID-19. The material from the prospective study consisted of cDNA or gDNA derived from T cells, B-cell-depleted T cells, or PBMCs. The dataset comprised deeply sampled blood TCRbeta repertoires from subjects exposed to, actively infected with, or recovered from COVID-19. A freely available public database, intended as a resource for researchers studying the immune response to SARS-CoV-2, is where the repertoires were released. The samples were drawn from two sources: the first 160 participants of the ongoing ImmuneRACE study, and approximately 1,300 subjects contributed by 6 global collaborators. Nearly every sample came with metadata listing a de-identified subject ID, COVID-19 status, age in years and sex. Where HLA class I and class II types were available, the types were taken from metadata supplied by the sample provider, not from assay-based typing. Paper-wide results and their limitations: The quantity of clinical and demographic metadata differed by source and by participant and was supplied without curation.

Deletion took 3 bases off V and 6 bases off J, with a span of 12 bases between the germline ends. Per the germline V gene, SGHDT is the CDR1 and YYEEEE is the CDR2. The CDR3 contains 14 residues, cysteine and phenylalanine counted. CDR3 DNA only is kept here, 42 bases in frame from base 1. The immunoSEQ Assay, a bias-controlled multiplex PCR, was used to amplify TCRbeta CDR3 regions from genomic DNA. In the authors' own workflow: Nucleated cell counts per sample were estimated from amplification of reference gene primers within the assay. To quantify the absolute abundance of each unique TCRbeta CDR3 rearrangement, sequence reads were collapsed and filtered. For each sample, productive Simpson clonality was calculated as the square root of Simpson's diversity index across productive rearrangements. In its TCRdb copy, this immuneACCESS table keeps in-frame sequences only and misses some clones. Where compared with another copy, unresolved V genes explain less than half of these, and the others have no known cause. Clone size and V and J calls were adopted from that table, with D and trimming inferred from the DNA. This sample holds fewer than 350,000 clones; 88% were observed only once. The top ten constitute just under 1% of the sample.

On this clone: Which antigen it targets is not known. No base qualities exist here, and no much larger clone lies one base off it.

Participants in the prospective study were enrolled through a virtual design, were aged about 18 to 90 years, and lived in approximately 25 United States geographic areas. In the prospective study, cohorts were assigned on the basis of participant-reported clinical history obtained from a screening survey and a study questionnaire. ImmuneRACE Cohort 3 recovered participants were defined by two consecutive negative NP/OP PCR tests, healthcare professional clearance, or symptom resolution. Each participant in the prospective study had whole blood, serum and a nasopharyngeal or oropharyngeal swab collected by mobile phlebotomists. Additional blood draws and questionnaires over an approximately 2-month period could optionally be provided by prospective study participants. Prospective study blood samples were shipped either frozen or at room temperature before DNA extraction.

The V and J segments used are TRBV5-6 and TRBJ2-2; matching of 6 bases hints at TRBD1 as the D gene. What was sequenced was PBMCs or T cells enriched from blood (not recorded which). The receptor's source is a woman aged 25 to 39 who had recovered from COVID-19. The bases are TGTGCCAGCAGCTCACTAGGGGGACCCGGGGAGCTGTTTTTT. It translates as CASSSLGGPGELFF.